The clone carrying this T cell receptor beta chain was observed at least ten times. Its antigen remains unknown. These data originate in a study of T cells after yellow fever vaccination. On the study more broadly: Libraries from low-cell-number fractions were prepared with the SMART-Seq v4 Ultra Low Input RNA kit. Findings of the study overall: Subsequent to the booster, the majority of primary-vaccination clones reappeared (about 97% CD4, 88% CD8). Overall, a small share of clonotypes was seen in both CD4 and CD8 compartments.

UMIs were added to TCR cDNA along with a universal primer site when it was made by 5'RACE template switching. TCRdb called the 5' RACE reads again in MiXCR, with one record for every CDR3 protein. The sample consists of hundreds of thousands of distinct CDR3 sequences, less than 9.5% of them appearing once. The V end was cut by 0 bases, the J end by 6 bases, with 12 bases between. Per the germline V gene, CDR1 is SGHKS and CDR2 is YYEKEE (reference sequence). This CDR3 has 14 residues. Sequences were derived from CD4+ T cells sorted from PBMCs, sampled 5 days after the yellow fever booster vaccination. The chain employs TRBV5-5 and TRBJ2-5; the D gene is possibly TRBD1 (5 bases). This TCR came from a man between 18 and 29 years old who received the YFV17D yellow fever vaccine. Here the CDR3 reads CASSLEGFRKTQYF. The DNA of the CDR3 is TGTGCCAGCAGCTTGGAGGGGTTTAGAAAGACCCAGTACTTC.